This entry lists 14 T cell receptor beta chains sequenced from one sample in a study of radiotherapy plus CTLA-4 blockade in lung cancer. Using immunoSEQ multiplex PCR, the repertoire was profiled, and TCRdb retains in-frame clones only, with some absent. Of approximately 75,000 clones in the sample, 78% were seen once. Sequenced material: peripheral blood, taken from a patient treated with radiotherapy plus ipilimumab. The source of these receptors is a human donor with non-small cell lung cancer who had a complete response to radiotherapy plus ipilimumab.

The chain employs TRBV5-1 and TRBJ1-5; D unresolved. This CDR3 region has 14 residues. Germline V lookup: CDR1 SGHRS, CDR2 YFSETQ. V lost 4 bases and J 5 bases, leaving 13 bases between the germline ends. The CDR3 region has the DNA TGCGCCAGCAGCCCTGAGGGAGGGCATCAGCCCCAGCATTTT. This codes for CASSPEGGHQPQHF.

J is TRBJ2-2 and V is TRBV2, with TRBD1 matching over 8 bases. The CDR3 consists of 14 residues. Germline loops: CDR1 SNHLY, CDR2 FYNNEI. Trimming cost V 5 bases and J 5 bases; bases outside gene matches: 4. The CDR3 reads CASSQTGGTGELFF. CDR3 DNA: TGTGCCAGCAGTCAAACAGGGGGTACCGGGGAGCTGTTTTTT.

The V gene is TRBV14, the J gene TRBJ1-3, with 8 nucleotides matching TRBD1. The CDR3 contains 19 residues. The germline gives CDR1 SGHDN, CDR2 FVKESK. The V and J ends lost 5 bases and 1 base, in that order; junction bases with no gene match: 16. The CDR3 is CASSFFGQGPITSGNTIYF. CDR3 DNA: TGTGCCAGCAGCTTTTTCGGACAGGGACCGATTACGTCTGGAAACACCATATATTTT.

The J gene is TRBJ2-1, the V gene TRBV7-8, with 8 bases that match TRBD2. This CDR3 comprises 15 residues. V trimming: 5 bases; J trimming: 4 bases; junction bases outside the gene matches: 7. From germline, CDR1 is SGHVS and CDR2 FQNEAQ. CDR3 sequence reads: CASSPLAGYYNEQFF. The DNA of the CDR3 is TGTGCCAGCAGCCCTCTAGCGGGCTATTACAATGAGCAGTTCTTC.

The gene calls are TRBV6-5 and TRBJ2-3, with D possibly TRBD1 on 5 matching bases. Looked up from germline, CDR1 is MNHEY and CDR2 is SVGAGI. V lost 5 bases and J 0 bases, leaving 12 bases between the germline ends. The CDR3 is made up of 15 amino acids. The CDR3 DNA follows: TGTGCCAGCAGTCCATACAGGCGGAGCACAGATACGCAGTATTTT. Amino acids: CASSPYRRSTDTQYF.

The chain has TRBV7-2 and TRBJ1-5; 7 bases fit TRBD1. The CDR3 runs 16 residues. The V gene's germline CDR1 is SGHTA and CDR2 FQGNSA. Germline trimming cut 2 bases from V and 5 bases from J; bases unmatched to any gene: 9. The CDR3 DNA reads as TGTGCCAGCAGCTTACAGGGGGGACGCTATTATCAGCCCCAGCATTTT. Translation: CASSLQGGRYYQPQHF.

The V call is TRBV5-4, the J call TRBJ2-5, with a weak D call TRBD2 (6 bases). The germline V and J ends were trimmed by 0 bases and 0 bases, with 9 bases remaining between them. There are 15 residues in the CDR3. CDR1 is SGHNT and CDR2 is YYREEE in the germline V gene (reference sequence). CDR3 protein: CASSLGGRNQETQYF. The CDR3 bases are TGTGCCAGCAGCTTGGGTGGGAGGAACCAAGAGACCCAGTACTTC.

J is TRBJ1-1 and V is TRBV11-3; D remains ambiguous. V was clipped by 0 bases and J by 1 base, with 3 bases between them. CDR1 is SGHNT, CDR2 YENEEA, per germline. The CDR3 length is 13 residues. The CDR3: CASSLDQNTEAFF. For the CDR3, the DNA is TGTGCCAGCAGCTTAGATCAGAACACTGAAGCTTTCTTT.

CDR3 protein: CASSLVEMNTEAFF. For the CDR3, the DNA is TGCGCCAGCAGCTTGGTAGAAATGAACACTGAAGCTTTCTTT. This chain connects TRBV5-1 to TRBJ1-1; no clear D gene. Looked up from germline, CDR1 is SGHRS and CDR2 is YFSETQ. Trimming shortened V by 0 bases and J by 0 bases, and 6 bases separated the two germline ends. There are 14 residues in the CDR3.

The chain combines TRBV29-1 with TRBJ1-2; TRBD1 might be the D (6 bases). Germline values: CDR1 SQVTM, CDR2 ANQGSEA. Between the trimmed V and J ends, which lost 0 bases and 8 bases, there was a span of 16 bases. The CDR3 contains 14 residues. For the CDR3, the DNA is TGCAGCGTTGAAGATCGCGGCAGGGGTAAGGGCTACACCTTC. Amino acids: CSVEDRGRGKGYTF. The full variable domain, rest sourced from reference TRBV29-1 and TRBJ1-2, is SAVISQKPSRDICQRGTSLTIQCQVDSQVTMMFWYRQQPGQSLTLIATANQGSEATYESGFVIDKFPISRPNLTFSTLTVSNMSPEDSSIYLCSVEDRGRGKGYTFGSGTRLTVV.

This clone came up a few times. V and J are TRBV27 and TRBJ1-2; possibly TRBD1 for D (5 bases). V was cut by 0 bases and J by 4 bases, with 12 bases left in between. Germline V CDR1 and CDR2: MNHEY, SMNVEV (reference sequence). The CDR3 is 15 residues long. The CDR3 region is CASSLSGVIGYGYTF. The CDR3, as DNA: TGTGCCAGCAGTTTATCAGGGGTCATCGGCTATGGCTACACCTTC.

The rearrangement joins TRBV2 to TRBJ2-2; D gene uncertain. The length of the CDR3 is 14 residues. Trimming removed 8 bases at V and 3 bases at J, with 13 bases between. Germline values: CDR1 SNHLY, CDR2 FYNNEI. CDR3: CASRGQSYTGELFF. The CDR3 DNA reads as TGTGCCAGCCGAGGTCAGAGCTACACCGGGGAGCTGTTTTTT. The full variable domain, its missing parts supplied by reference TRBV2 and TRBJ2-2, is EPEVTQTPSHQVTQMGQEVILRCVPISNHLYFYWYRQILGQKVEFLVSFYNNEISEKSEIFDDQFSVERPDGSNFTLKIRSTKLEDSAMYFCASRGQSYTGELFFGEGSRLTVL.

The chain has TRBV11-2 and TRBJ1-3, with TRBD1 as a possible D gene (5 bases). Deletions cut 5 bases from V and 4 bases from J, with 9 bases between. The length of the CDR3 is 13 residues. Looked up from germline, CDR1 is SGHAT and CDR2 is FQNNGV. The CDR3 region has the DNA TGTGCCAGCAGCGTTTCAGGGGGAAACACCATATATTTT. Protein: CASSVSGGNTIYF. Combining the CDR3 with reference TRBV11-2 and TRBJ1-3 gives the whole variable domain EAGVAQSPRYKIIEKRQSVAFWCNPISGHATLYWYQQILGQGPKLLIQFQNNGVVDDSQLPKDRFSAERLKGVDSTLKIQPAKLEDSAVYLCASSVSGGNTIYFGEGSWLTVV.

The chain joins TRBV5-4 to TRBJ1-6; no clear D gene. The V end lost 1 base, the J end lost 6 bases, and 8 bases lay between the germline ends. CDR1 and CDR2 (germline): SGHNT, YYREEE (reference sequence). The CDR3 loop spans 14 amino acids. The CDR3 DNA follows: TGTGCCAGCAGCTTGAGGGAGGGTAATTCACCCCTCCACTTT. It specifies CASSLREGNSPLHF.